These 20 T cell receptor beta chains share one sample of origin, sequenced in a study of follicular helper T cells after annual influenza vaccination. Profiled with immunoSEQ multiplex PCR; TCRdb holds only in-frame clones, not every one. The sample has about 11,000 clones, about 84% seen once. Sequencing used CXCR5- memory CD4+ T cells sorted from blood, obtained 6 weeks after influenza vaccination. Receptors were obtained from an adult who received the influenza vaccine.

This chain links TRBV28 with TRBJ2-7; TRBD1 might be the D (5 bases). CDR1 and CDR2 from the germline V gene are MDHEN and SYDVKM. The CDR3 runs 12 residues. V lost 6 bases, J lost 5 bases, and 11 bases lay in between. In DNA form, the CDR3 reads TGTGCCAGCAGCTCAGGGATTCACGAGCAGTACTTC. Protein sequence: CASSSGIHEQYF.

The chain employs TRBV5-3 and TRBJ1-2; D is uncertain. TRBV5-3 is an ORF, with its function uncertain. The CDR3 contains 14 residues. Trimming took 3 bases from V and 6 from J, leaving 15 bases between them. CDR3 in amino acids: CARSSDPLKNGYTF. CDR3 DNA: TGTGCCAGAAGCTCGGACCCCCTAAAGAATGGCTACACCTTC.

This clone has only a few counts. The chain joins TRBV28 to TRBJ1-2; TRBD1 is a possible D gene (6 bases). This CDR3 comprises 14 residues. The ends were cut back, 7 bases at V and 4 bases at J, with 16 bases in the middle. Germline loops: CDR1 MDHEN, CDR2 SYDVKM. The DNA for the CDR3 is TGTGCCAGCACTCCATCAGGACAGCTCTATGGCTACACCTTC. The encoded protein is CASTPSGQLYGYTF.

V usage is TRBV27 and J usage is TRBJ2-3; no firm D call. Deletions cut 3 bases from V and 7 bases from J, with 11 bases between. The CDR3 is made up of 13 amino acids. The germline gives CDR1 MNHEY, CDR2 SMNVEV (reference sequence). The CDR3 sequence is CASSFSRGNTQYF. CDR3 nucleotides: TGTGCCAGCAGTTTTAGTCGTGGTAATACGCAGTATTTT.

The chain joins TRBV5-1 to TRBJ2-7; D is unclear. Germline loops: CDR1 SGHRS, CDR2 YFSETQ. This CDR3 comprises 11 residues. The V end lost 2 bases, the J end lost 1 base, and 1 base lay between the germline ends. As DNA, the CDR3 is TGCGCCAGCAGCTTTTCCTACGAGCAGTACTTC. It specifies CASSFSYEQYF.

This clone was detected once. The chain carries TRBV9 and TRBJ2-5, with a possible D match to TRBD2 (6 bases). The germline V and J ends were trimmed by 0 bases and 5 bases, with 11 bases remaining between them. The CDR3 is made up of 14 amino acids. Germline V gene data show CDR1 as SGDLS and CDR2 as YYNGEE. The CDR3: CASSVGPRGETQYF. DNA of the CDR3: TGTGCCAGCAGCGTAGGGCCTCGGGGGGAGACCCAGTACTTC.

The genes are TRBV5-6 and TRBJ2-1; a possible D gene is TRBD2 (5 bases). CDR1 is SGHDT and CDR2 is YYEEEE in the germline V gene. V lost 4 bases and J 2 bases, leaving 16 bases between the germline ends. The CDR3 has 16 residues. The CDR3 DNA reads as TGTGCCAGCAGCAGCCGGGGTAGCGCTGCCTACAATGAGCAGTTCTTC. Translated: CASSSRGSAAYNEQFF.

This chain uses TRBV19 with TRBJ2-5, with 10 bases aligning to TRBD2. The V gene's germline CDR1 is LNHDA and CDR2 SQIVND (reference sequence). V lost 4 bases and J lost 0; bases outside the gene matches: 2. CDR3 size: 15 residues. The CDR3 here is CASSKGLADQETQYF. The CDR3 bases are TGTGCCAGTAGTAAAGGACTAGCGGACCAAGAGACCCAGTACTTC.

V gene TRBV6-5 combines with J gene TRBJ1-6; D is uncertain. Germline V gene sequence: CDR1 MNHEY, CDR2 SVGAGI. V gave up 5 bases and J gave up 5 bases, with 13 bases separating them. The CDR3 contains 15 residues. In DNA form, the CDR3 reads TGTGCCAGCAGTGCCCATCACCCAGATAATTCACCCCTCCACTTT. Translation: CASSAHHPDNSPLHF.

The chain employs TRBV14 and TRBJ2-7, with no clear D. V shed 8 bases and J shed 3 bases, with 5 bases lying between them. This CDR3 is built from 10 residues. The germline gives CDR1 SGHDN, CDR2 FVKESK. This CDR3 reads CASGNYEQYF. The CDR3, as DNA: TGTGCCAGCGGCAACTACGAGCAGTACTTC.

The chain uses TRBV5-1 and TRBJ2-1; 12 bases line up with TRBD2. Germline V lookup: CDR1 SGHRS, CDR2 YFSETQ. With V trimmed by 1 base and J by 2 bases, 7 bases remained unmatched. The CDR3 is 18 residues long. This chain's CDR3 is CASSLKERLAGAYNEQFF. Written as DNA, the CDR3 is TGCGCCAGCAGCTTGAAAGAACGACTAGCGGGAGCCTACAATGAGCAGTTCTTC.

This chain uses TRBV27 with TRBJ2-7; 12 nucleotides align to TRBD1. Germline CDR1 is MNHEY and CDR2 is SMNVEV (reference sequence). The CDR3 contains 17 residues. The V gene end was trimmed by 4 bases and the J gene end by 7 bases; junction bases not matched to a gene: 14. CDR3 nucleotides: TGTGCCAGCAGTTCCCGCGGGGGGACAGGGGGCATTAAAGAGCAGTACTTC. As protein: CASSSRGGTGGIKEQYF.

The chain uses TRBV10-2 and TRBJ1-3; D remains unclear. CDR1 is WSHSY and CDR2 is SAAADI in the germline V gene. The CDR3 length is 16 residues. The V gene lost 2 bases and the J gene lost 0 bases, with 11 bases spanning the gap. The CDR3 DNA reads TGCGCCAGCAGTGAGATGCAGGATTACTCTGGAAACACCATATATTTT. Residues: CASSEMQDYSGNTIYF.

As for this clone: Within the sample, other DNA sequences also encode this same CDR3. The CDR3 protein is CASSPRQGPNTGELFF. The CDR3 region has the DNA TGTGCCAGCTCACCACGACAGGGACCGAACACCGGGGAGCTGTTTTTT. V usage is TRBV18 and J usage is TRBJ2-2; 7 nucleotides line up with TRBD1. There are 16 residues in the CDR3. In germline, CDR1 is KGHSH, CDR2 LQKENI. The ends lost 1 base at V and 0 bases at J; junction bases unmatched: 2. Complete variable domain (other parts from reference TRBV18 and TRBJ2-2): NAGVMQNPRHLVRRRGQEARLRCSPMKGHSHVYWYRQLPEEGLKFMVYLQKENIIDESGMPKERFSAEFPKEGPSILRIQQVVRGDSAAYFCASSPRQGPNTGELFFGEGSRLTVL.

The chain recombines TRBV28 with TRBJ2-7; D might be TRBD1 or TRBD2, each matching 5 bases. The CDR3 sequence is 15 residues long. Germline CDR1 and CDR2: MDHEN and SYDVKM. Trimming left V 6 bases short and J 5 bases short, with 20 bases between. DNA for the CDR3: TGTGCCAGCAGAACCGGGACGTCAAAGCCCCACGAGCAGTACTTC. Protein sequence: CASRTGTSKPHEQYF.

The chain combines TRBV4-1 with TRBJ1-1; 8 nucleotides match TRBD1. V lost 4 bases and J lost 1; bases outside the gene matches: 8. In germline, CDR1 is MGHRA, CDR2 YSYEKL. The CDR3 length is 16 residues. The CDR3 sequence is CASSLRGTGGNTEAFF. CDR3 nucleotide sequence: TGCGCCAGCAGCCTGCGAGGGACAGGCGGGAACACTGAAGCTTTCTTT.

The V and J genes are TRBV2 and TRBJ2-7; D is undetermined. Germline CDR1 and CDR2: SNHLY and FYNNEI. Trimming shortened V by 4 bases and J by 4 bases, and 11 bases separated the two germline ends. The CDR3 contains 13 residues. CDR3 nucleotide sequence: TGTGCCAGCAGTGTCCGCCACCTATACGAGCAGTACTTC. As protein: CASSVRHLYEQYF.

The CDR3 loop reads CASSYDGNSGNTIYF. In nucleotides, the CDR3 is TGCGCCAGCAGCTACGATGGGAACTCTGGAAACACCATATATTTT. The chain couples TRBV5-1 to TRBJ1-3; no reliable D call. Trimming removed 3 bases at V and 0 bases at J, with 10 bases between. Germline V CDR1 and CDR2: SGHRS, YFSETQ. The CDR3 totals 15 residues.

This chain joins TRBV5-7 and TRBJ2-2; D not resolved. TRBV5-7 is an ORF, with its function uncertain. The CDR3 consists of 15 residues. Trimming removed 0 bases from V and 2 bases from J, with 8 bases in between. In nucleotides, the CDR3 is TGTGCCAGCAGCTTGGCACAAGTTAACACCGGGGAGCTGTTTTTT. This encodes CASSLAQVNTGELFF.

The chain recombines TRBV7-6 with TRBJ2-2, with 8 positions matching TRBD2. V was pared by 3 bases and J by 4 bases, with 7 bases of the junction left unmatched. The CDR3 length is 16 residues. From germline, CDR1 is SGHVS and CDR2 FNYEAQ. The CDR3 region has the DNA TGTGCCAGCAGCTTGGGGTCGCGGGAGGTCACCGGGGAGCTGTTTTTT. Its protein product is CASSLGSREVTGELFF.